This T cell receptor (beta chain) was recorded in a study of blood T cell repertoires in COVID-19. Whole-study context: The analysed material was cDNA or gDNA that came from T cells, B-cell-depleted T cells, or PBMCs.

Repertoires were generated with immunoSEQ multiplex PCR, while TCRdb's copy carries only in-frame clones and drops some. The sample records around 23,000 clones, around 82% being singletons. There are 13 residues in the CDR3. The germline CDR1 and CDR2 sequences are SNHLY and FYNNEI. V lost 4 bases, J lost 6 bases, and 9 bases lay in between. This TCR came from a human donor in a cohort sampled during active COVID-19. This chain joins TRBV2 and TRBJ1-4, with D possibly matching TRBD1 (5 bases). The specimen sequenced was peripheral blood. CDR3 nucleotide sequence: TGTGCCAGCAGTGTGGGGCCCGATGAAAAACTGTTTTTT. As protein: CASSVGPDEKLFF.